This T cell receptor beta chain was retrieved from a study of identical twins. General study findings and limits: Analyses of zero insertions could be partly confounded by invariant MAIT and iNKT cells.

This clonotype has a count of ten or more. Antigen unknown. The V segment lost 1 base and the J segment 0 bases; nucleotides outside the gene matches: 1. Germline CDR1 and CDR2: SGHRS and YFSETQ. The CDR3 length is 15 residues. TCRdb independently ran MiXCR on the 5' RACE reads; one entry per CDR3 protein. The repertoire holds 400,000 to 550,000 distinct CDR3 sequences, roughly 26% seen once, with approximately 2.9% in the top ten. A further study also used this sample, focusing on T cells expressing NK-cell markers. This second report adds: Nothing established the HCMV specificity of expanded NKG2C+ T cell clones.

The TCR was taken from a woman aged 18 to 35 in good health. Specimen: CD4+ T cells sorted from blood. This chain uses TRBV5-1 with TRBJ2-3; 8 nucleotides align to TRBD2. The CDR3 here is CASSLPSGSTDTQYF. CDR3 nucleotides: TGCGCCAGCAGCTTGCCTAGCGGGAGCACAGATACGCAGTATTTT.